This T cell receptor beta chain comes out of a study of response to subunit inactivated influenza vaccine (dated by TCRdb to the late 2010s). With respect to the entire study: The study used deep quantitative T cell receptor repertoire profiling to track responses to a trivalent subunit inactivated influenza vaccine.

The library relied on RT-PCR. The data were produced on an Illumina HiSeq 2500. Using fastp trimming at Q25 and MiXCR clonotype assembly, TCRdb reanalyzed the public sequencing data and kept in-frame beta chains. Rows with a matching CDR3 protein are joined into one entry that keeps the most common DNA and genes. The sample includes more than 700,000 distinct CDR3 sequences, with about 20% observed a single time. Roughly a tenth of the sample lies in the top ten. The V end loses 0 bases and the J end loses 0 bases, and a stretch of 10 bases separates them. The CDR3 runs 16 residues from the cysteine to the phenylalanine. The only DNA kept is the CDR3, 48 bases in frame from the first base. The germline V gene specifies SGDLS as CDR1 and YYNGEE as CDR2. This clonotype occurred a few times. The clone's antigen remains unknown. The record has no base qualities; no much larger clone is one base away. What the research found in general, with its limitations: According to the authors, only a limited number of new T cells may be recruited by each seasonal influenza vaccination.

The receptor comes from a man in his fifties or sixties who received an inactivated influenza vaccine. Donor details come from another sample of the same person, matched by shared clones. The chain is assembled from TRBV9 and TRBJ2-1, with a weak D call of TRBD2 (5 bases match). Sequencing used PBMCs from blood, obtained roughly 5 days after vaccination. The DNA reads TGTGCCAGCAGCGTAGCCCCGGGGAGCTCCTACAATGAGCAGTTCTTC. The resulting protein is CASSVAPGSSYNEQFF.